Below are 22 T cell receptor beta chains sequenced from a single sample in a study of technical replicates of blood from a handful of donors (dated by TCRdb to the late 2010s). The method behind the library was the immunoSEQ multiplex PCR assay. TCRdb retrieved this table from immuneACCESS and kept in-frame rearrangements only. Not all clones are present; in checked studies, unresolved V genes account for under half, and no reason is known for the remainder. The sample table holds 50,000 to 65,000 clones, of which about 91% were seen once. Approximately 4.5% of the sample belongs to the ten largest clones. The specimen was PBMCs. Receptors originate from a human donor in good health. Some clones in this sample may be carry-over from other donors' samples.

This chain joins TRBV7-8 and TRBJ2-3, with D possibly TRBD1 on 5 matching bases. Germline V gene data show CDR1 as SGHVS and CDR2 as FQNEAQ. The CDR3 contains 15 residues. V shed 5 bases and J shed 3 bases, with 15 bases lying between them. The DNA for the CDR3 is TGTGCCAGCAGCCCAGCCGGCTCAGGGACAGATACGCAGTATTTT. Encoded protein: CASSPAGSGTDTQYF.

V gene TRBV19 combines with J gene TRBJ1-5; unclear D gene. The CDR3 runs to 17 residues. Germline CDR1 and CDR2: LNHDA and SQIVND (reference sequence). Trimming left V 7 bases short and J 0 bases short, with 19 bases between. This chain's CDR3 is CASNQPGAQYSNQPQHF. The CDR3 bases are TGTGCCAGTAATCAGCCGGGAGCTCAATATAGCAATCAGCCCCAGCATTTT.

The chain links TRBV6-1 to TRBJ2-7; 9 positions match TRBD2. With V trimmed by 8 bases and J by 2 bases, 10 bases remained unmatched. The CDR3 loop spans 15 amino acids. Germline assignment: CDR1 MNHNS and CDR2 SASEGT. The CDR3: CASLREAGGTYEQYF. CDR3 DNA sequence: TGTGCCAGCTTGCGGGAGGCGGGGGGGACCTACGAGCAGTACTTC.

CDR3 region: CASSSQGSGDTQYF. CDR3 coding DNA: TGTGCCAGCAGTTCACAGGGGTCGGGGGATACGCAGTATTTT. The chain recombines TRBV11-3 with TRBJ2-3; the match to TRBD1 covers 7 bases. V shed 6 bases and J 6 bases; nucleotides not matched to a gene: 9. Germline V gene data show CDR1 as SGHNT and CDR2 as YENEEA. The CDR3 sequence is 14 residues long.

The V and J genes are TRBV6-6 and TRBJ1-5; D is unresolved. CDR3 length: 13 amino acids. The V gene's germline CDR1 is MNHNY and CDR2 SVGAGI (reference sequence). The germline V and J ends were trimmed by 4 bases and 9 bases, with 13 bases remaining between them. The CDR3 here is CASSSSEFVPQHF. In DNA form, the CDR3 reads TGTGCCAGCAGTTCATCCGAGTTTGTGCCCCAGCATTTT.

This clone was seen only a few times. The rearrangement joins TRBV27 to TRBJ2-3; D is perhaps TRBD2 (5 bases). From germline, CDR1 is MNHEY and CDR2 SMNVEV (reference sequence). This CDR3 contains 20 residues. V dropped 1 base and J dropped 1 base, with 24 bases sitting between them. CDR3 DNA sequence: TGTGCCAGCAGTTTATGGGTGGCGGGTCAGAATAGCTGGGGCACAGATACGCAGTATTTT. It encodes CASSLWVAGQNSWGTDTQYF.

J is TRBJ2-2 and V is TRBV30; D possibly corresponds to TRBD1 (5 bases). This CDR3 is 11 amino acids long. Trimming pared 3 bases from V and 6 bases from J, leaving 5 bases between. Looked up from germline, CDR1 is GTSNPN and CDR2 is SVGIG (reference sequence). CDR3 amino acids: CAWRGAGELFF. CDR3 coding DNA: TGTGCCTGGAGAGGGGCCGGGGAGCTGTTTTTT.

This chain connects TRBV11-2 to TRBJ2-1, with 8 bases aligning to TRBD2. The CDR3 sequence is 17 residues long. Trimming cost V 1 base and J 3 bases; bases outside gene matches: 8. Germline values: CDR1 SGHAT, CDR2 FQNNGV. The CDR3: CASSLGGWSGSYNEQFF. The CDR3 bases are TGTGCCAGCAGCTTAGGGGGTTGGAGCGGGAGCTACAATGAGCAGTTCTTC. The variable domain in full, completed from reference TRBV11-2 and TRBJ2-1, reads EAGVAQSPRYKIIEKRQSVAFWCNPISGHATLYWYQQILGQGPKLLIQFQNNGVVDDSQLPKDRFSAERLKGVDSTLKIQPAKLEDSAVYLCASSLGGWSGSYNEQFFGPGTRLTVL.

A single count supports this clone. Here the CDR3 reads CAISESASQETQYF. CDR3 nucleotides: TGTGCCATCAGTGAGTCGGCCAGCCAAGAGACCCAGTACTTC. The J gene is TRBJ2-5, the V gene TRBV10-3, with unresolved D. The germline gives CDR1 ENHRY, CDR2 SYGVKD. The CDR3 runs 14 residues. The V and J ends lost 0 bases and 1 base respectively, with 6 bases between them.

Of note for this clone: Other DNA sequences in the sample encode the same CDR3. This chain links TRBV18 with TRBJ2-7; TRBD2 matches at 9 bases. Germline-derived CDR1 and CDR2 are KGHSH and LQKENI. The CDR3 consists of 14 residues. The ends lost 4 bases at V and 4 bases at J; junction bases unmatched: 5. The CDR3 nucleotides read TGTGCCAGCTCACTTGCGGGAGGGCCTTACGAGCAGTACTTC. Its protein product is CASSLAGGPYEQYF.

This clone was recorded only once. The chain couples TRBV30 to TRBJ1-2; TRBD1 matches at 7 bases. This CDR3 spans 13 amino acids. The V segment lost 1 base and the J segment 8 bases; nucleotides outside the gene matches: 7. Germline loops: CDR1 GTSNPN, CDR2 SVGIG (reference sequence). CDR3 nucleotides: TGTGCCTGGAGTGGGACAGGACTCAGAGGCTACACCTTC. The encoded protein is CAWSGTGLRGYTF.

The chain links TRBV6-4 to TRBJ2-1, with D perhaps TRBD2 (5 bases). With 0 bases removed from V and 0 bases from J, the gap between germline ends came to 9 bases. The CDR3 runs 16 residues. In germline, CDR1 is MRHNA, CDR2 SNTAGT. The CDR3 sequence is CASSDSASGSYNEQFF. The CDR3 DNA is TGTGCCAGCAGTGACTCGGCCAGCGGCTCCTACAATGAGCAGTTCTTC.

The J gene is TRBJ2-1, the V gene TRBV10-2; no clear D gene. The CDR3 extends over 11 amino acids. The germline V and J ends were trimmed by 6 bases and 6 bases, with 6 bases remaining between them. Germline V gene lookup returns CDR1 WSHSY and CDR2 SAAADI. CDR3 protein: CASRASNEQFF. In nucleotides, the CDR3 is TGCGCCAGCAGGGCTAGCAATGAGCAGTTCTTC.

The chain has TRBV6-5 and TRBJ1-2; TRBD1 is a possible D gene (5 bases). CDR3 length: 14 amino acids. Germline V CDR1 and CDR2: MNHEY, SVGAGI. V gave up 6 bases and J gave up 5 bases, with 16 bases separating them. The CDR3 bases are TGTGCCAGCAGGCCGGGGCGGGGGGGGTATGGCTACACCTTC. This translates into CASRPGRGGYGYTF.

The table lists this clone with a count of one. J is TRBJ1-2 and V is TRBV4-1; a possible D gene is TRBD1 (5 bases). This CDR3 is 14 amino acids long. V lost 0 bases, J lost 4 bases, and 9 bases lay in between. CDR1 and CDR2 (germline): MGHRA, YSYEKL. CDR3 sequence: CASSQDQGTYGYTF. The CDR3 DNA reads as TGCGCCAGCAGCCAAGATCAGGGTACCTATGGCTACACCTTC.

The chain uses TRBV4-3 and TRBJ2-5, with 9 bases that match TRBD1. CDR1 is LGHNA and CDR2 is YSLEER in the germline V gene. V shed 1 base and J 5 bases; nucleotides not matched to a gene: 5. This CDR3 has 15 amino acids. CDR3 loop: CASSQGQGVSETQYF. CDR3 in DNA: TGCGCCAGCAGCCAAGGACAGGGGGTGTCGGAGACCCAGTACTTC.

The CDR3 DNA sequence: TGCGCCAGCAGCCAAACTCGGACAGGGGGCGCGACCGGGGAGCTGTTTTTT. The encoded protein is CASSQTRTGGATGELFF. This chain uses TRBV5-1 with TRBJ2-2; 11 bases line up with TRBD1. Germline CDR1 SGHRS, CDR2 YFSETQ. The CDR3 length is 17 residues. Germline trimming cut 4 bases from V and 5 bases from J; bases unmatched to any gene: 10.

The rearrangement links TRBV7-8 to TRBJ2-7; weak D call: TRBD2 (5 bases). V was shortened by 5 bases and J by 3 bases, with 11 bases between the two germline ends. CDR1 SGHVS and CDR2 FQNEAQ come from the germline V gene. The CDR3 totals 13 residues. CDR3 bases: TGTGCCAGCAGCGCAGCCGGGGACTACGAGCAGTACTTC. Encoded protein: CASSAAGDYEQYF.

V gene TRBV7-9 combines with J gene TRBJ2-2; 8 bases are shared with TRBD1. The CDR3 length is 17 residues. Germline values: CDR1 SEHNR, CDR2 FQNEAQ (reference sequence). Trimming at V came to 3 bases and at J to 6 bases, leaving 12 bases not matched to a gene. The CDR3 is CASSFARGQMGAGELFF. The CDR3 bases are TGTGCCAGCAGCTTCGCCAGGGGGCAGATGGGGGCCGGGGAGCTGTTTTTT.

This chain uses TRBV2 with TRBJ1-1; 8 bases fit TRBD1. V dropped 5 bases and J dropped 5; count of bases not matched to a gene: 7. The CDR3 is 14 residues long. From germline, CDR1 is SNHLY and CDR2 FYNNEI. As DNA, the CDR3 is TGTGCCAGCAGTCGGACAGGGAGTCGTACTGAAGCTTTCTTT. This gives the protein CASSRTGSRTEAFF.

The chain is built from TRBV6-1 and TRBJ1-5, with 7 bases lining up with TRBD1. The CDR3 extends over 15 amino acids. Germline CDR1 is MNHNS and CDR2 is SASEGT. The ends lost 3 bases at V and 4 bases at J; junction bases unmatched: 6. CDR3 residues: CASSDGDSGNQPQHF. The DNA of the CDR3 is TGTGCCAGCAGTGATGGGGACAGCGGTAATCAGCCCCAGCATTTT.

The V gene is TRBV28, the J gene TRBJ1-6; D unclear. This CDR3 is built from 15 residues. The germline V gene encodes CDR1 MDHEN and CDR2 SYDVKM. V gave up 4 bases and J gave up 12 bases, with 19 bases separating them. CDR3 coding DNA: TGTGCCAGCAGTTCACAGATCATGAGGGCTAAACCCCTCCACTTT. Its translation: CASSSQIMRAKPLHF.